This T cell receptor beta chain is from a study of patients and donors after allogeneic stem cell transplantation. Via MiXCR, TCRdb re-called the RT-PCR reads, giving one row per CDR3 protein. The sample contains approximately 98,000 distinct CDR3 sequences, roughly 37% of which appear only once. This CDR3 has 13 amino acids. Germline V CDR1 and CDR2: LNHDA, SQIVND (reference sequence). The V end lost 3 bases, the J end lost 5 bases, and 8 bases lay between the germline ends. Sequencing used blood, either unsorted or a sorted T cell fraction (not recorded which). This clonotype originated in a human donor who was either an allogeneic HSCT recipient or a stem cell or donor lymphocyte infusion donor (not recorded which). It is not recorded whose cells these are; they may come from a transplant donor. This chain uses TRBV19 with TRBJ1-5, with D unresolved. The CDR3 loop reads CASSISEDQPQHF. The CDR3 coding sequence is TGTGCCAGTAGTATTTCTGAGGATCAGCCCCAGCATTTT.